This T cell receptor beta chain was recovered during a study of blood T cells in healthy people across ages. Study-level information: For every two T cells, template switching captured about one barcoded beta molecule. Findings and caveats of the study: There was no known CMV status for donors, so expanded clonotype changes were possibly confounded.

The second PCR ran about 7 to 12 cycles with a sample-barcoded 5' primer and J-beta primers. TCRdb re-called the 5' RACE reads with MiXCR, one entry per CDR3 protein. The top ten clones hold under 15% of a sample with 950,000 to 1,200,000 distinct CDR3 sequences, 35% to 45% of them seen once. V dropped 5 bases and J dropped 5; count of bases not matched to a gene: 7. This CDR3 spans 14 amino acids. Looked up from germline, CDR1 is DFQATT and CDR2 is SNEGSKA (reference sequence). With respect to this clonotype: Its antigen is unidentified.

Peripheral blood was drawn, ten milliliters per donor. Isolated PBMCs totaled at least 7 million in each sample. V gene TRBV20-1 combines with J gene TRBJ1-1; TRBD1 matches at 11 bases. This clonotype originated in a man aged 18 to 29 in good health. The sequencing input was blood. The CDR3 coding sequence is TGCAGTGCTCTCGGGGACAGGGGGAAGACTGAAGCTTTCTTT. It encodes CSALGDRGKTEAFF.